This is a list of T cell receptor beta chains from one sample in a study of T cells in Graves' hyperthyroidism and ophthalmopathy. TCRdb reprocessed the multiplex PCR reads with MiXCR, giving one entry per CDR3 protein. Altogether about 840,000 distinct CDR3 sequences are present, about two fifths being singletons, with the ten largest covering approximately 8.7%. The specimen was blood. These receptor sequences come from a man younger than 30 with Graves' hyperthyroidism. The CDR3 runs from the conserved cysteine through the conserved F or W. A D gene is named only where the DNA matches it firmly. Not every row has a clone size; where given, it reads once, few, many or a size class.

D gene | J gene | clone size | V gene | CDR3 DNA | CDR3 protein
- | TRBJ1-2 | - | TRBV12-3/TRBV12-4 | TGTGCCAGCGAAAGGAGCGGACTCTATGGCTACACCTTC | CASERSGLYGYTF
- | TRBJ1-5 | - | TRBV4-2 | TGTGCCAGCAGCCAAGATAGGTATAGCAATCAGCCCCAGCATTTT | CASSQDRYSNQPQHF
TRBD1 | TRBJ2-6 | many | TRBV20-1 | TGCAGTGCTGGGGACAGCTCTGGGGCCAACGTCCTGACTTTC | CSAGDSSGANVLTF
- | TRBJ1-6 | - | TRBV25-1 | TGTGCCAGCTCACCAAACCAGGGGAATTCACCCCTCCACTTT | CASSPNQGNSPLHF
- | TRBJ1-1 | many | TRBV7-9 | TGTGCCAGCAGTTCGACGGGGAGCACTGAAGCTTTCTTT | CASSSTGSTEAFF
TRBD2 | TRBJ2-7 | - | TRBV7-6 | TGTGCCAGCAGCTTAGCCCTGACTAGCGGGGGATACTACGAGCAGTGCTTC | CASSLALTSGGYYEQCF
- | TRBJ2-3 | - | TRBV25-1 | TGTGCCAGCAGTCGAGCAGGGTCTAGCACAGATACGCAGTATTTT | CASSRAGSSTDTQYF
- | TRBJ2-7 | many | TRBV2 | TGTGCCAGCGTAATGGGGTACTACGAGCAGTACTTC | CASVMGYYEQYF
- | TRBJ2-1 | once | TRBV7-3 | TGTGCCAGCAGCTTAGCGGGGTGGTCCTACAATGAGCAGTTCTTC | CASSLAGWSYNEQFF
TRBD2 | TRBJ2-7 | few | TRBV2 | TGTGCCAGCACCGCGGGACTAGCGGGAGGGCCGGGGGAGCAGTACTTC | CASTAGLAGGPGEQYF
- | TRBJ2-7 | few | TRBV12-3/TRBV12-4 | TGTGCCAGCAGTTTGGCTAGCGCAGGAGAGCAGTACTTC | CASSLASAGEQYF